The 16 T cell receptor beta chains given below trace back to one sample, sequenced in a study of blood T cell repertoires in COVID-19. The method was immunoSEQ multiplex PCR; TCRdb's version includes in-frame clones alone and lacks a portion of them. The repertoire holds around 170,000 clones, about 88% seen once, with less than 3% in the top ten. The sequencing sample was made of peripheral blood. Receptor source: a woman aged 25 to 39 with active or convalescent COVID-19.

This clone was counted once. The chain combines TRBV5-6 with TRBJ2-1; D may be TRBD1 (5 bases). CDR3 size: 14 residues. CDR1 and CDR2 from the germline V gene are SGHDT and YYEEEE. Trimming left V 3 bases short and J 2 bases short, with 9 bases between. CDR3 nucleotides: TGTGCCAGCAGCTCCGGACAAGCCTACAATGAGCAGTTCTTC. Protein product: CASSSGQAYNEQFF.

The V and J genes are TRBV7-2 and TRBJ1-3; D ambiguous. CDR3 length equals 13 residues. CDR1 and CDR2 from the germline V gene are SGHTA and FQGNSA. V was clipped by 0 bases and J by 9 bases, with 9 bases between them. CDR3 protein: CASSLAQISTIYF. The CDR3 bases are TGTGCCAGCAGCTTAGCACAGATCTCCACCATATATTTT.

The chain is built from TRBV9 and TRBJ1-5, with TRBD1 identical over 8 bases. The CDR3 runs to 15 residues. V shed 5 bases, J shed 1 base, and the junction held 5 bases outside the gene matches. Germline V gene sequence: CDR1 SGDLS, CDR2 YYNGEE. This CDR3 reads CASSEDRESNQPQHF. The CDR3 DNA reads TGTGCCAGCAGTGAGGACAGGGAAAGCAATCAGCCCCAGCATTTT.

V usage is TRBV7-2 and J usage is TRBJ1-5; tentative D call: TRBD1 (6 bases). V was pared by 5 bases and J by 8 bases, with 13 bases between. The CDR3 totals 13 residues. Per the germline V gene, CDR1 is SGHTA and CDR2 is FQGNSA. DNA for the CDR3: TGTGCCAGCAGCCATACAGGGATGAAGCCCCAGCATTTT. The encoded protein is CASSHTGMKPQHF.

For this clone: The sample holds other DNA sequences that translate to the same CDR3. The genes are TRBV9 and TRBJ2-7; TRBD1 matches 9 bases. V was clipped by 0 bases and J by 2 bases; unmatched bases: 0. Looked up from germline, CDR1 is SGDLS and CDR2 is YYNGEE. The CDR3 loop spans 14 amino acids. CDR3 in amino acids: CASSVGQGAYEQYF. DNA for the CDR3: TGTGCCAGCAGCGTAGGACAGGGGGCCTACGAGCAGTACTTC.

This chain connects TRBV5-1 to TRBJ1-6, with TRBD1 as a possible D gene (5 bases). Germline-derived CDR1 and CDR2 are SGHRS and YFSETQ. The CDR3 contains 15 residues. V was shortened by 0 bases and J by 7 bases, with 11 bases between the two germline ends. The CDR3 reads CASSLAGTGNSPLHF. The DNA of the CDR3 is TGCGCCAGCAGCTTGGCCGGGACTGGGAATTCACCCCTCCACTTT.

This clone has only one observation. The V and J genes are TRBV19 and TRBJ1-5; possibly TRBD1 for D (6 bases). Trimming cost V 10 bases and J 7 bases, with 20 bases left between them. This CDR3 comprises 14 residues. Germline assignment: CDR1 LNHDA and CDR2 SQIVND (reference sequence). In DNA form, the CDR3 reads TGTGCCACCGAACTACAGGGCTTGGTCCAGCCCCAGCATTTT. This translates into CATELQGLVQPQHF.

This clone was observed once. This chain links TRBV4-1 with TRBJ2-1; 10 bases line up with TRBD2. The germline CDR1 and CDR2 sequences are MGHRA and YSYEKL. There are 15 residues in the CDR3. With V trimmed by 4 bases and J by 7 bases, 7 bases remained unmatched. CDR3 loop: CASSRLAGGPNEQFF. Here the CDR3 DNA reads TGCGCCAGCAGCCGGTTAGCGGGGGGACCTAATGAGCAGTTCTTC.

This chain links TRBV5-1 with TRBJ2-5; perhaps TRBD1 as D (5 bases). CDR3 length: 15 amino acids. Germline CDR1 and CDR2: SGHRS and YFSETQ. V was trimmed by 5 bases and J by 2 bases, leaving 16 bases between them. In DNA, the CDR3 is TGCGCCAGCAGGCGAGTGCAGGGCCCACAAGAGACCCAGTACTTC. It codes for CASRRVQGPQETQYF.

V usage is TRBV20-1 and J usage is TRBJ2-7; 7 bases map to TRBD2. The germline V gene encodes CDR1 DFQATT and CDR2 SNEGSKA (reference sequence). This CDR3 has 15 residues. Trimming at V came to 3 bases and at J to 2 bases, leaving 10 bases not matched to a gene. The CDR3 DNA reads TGCAGTGCTAGTTTGAGCGGGAAAGGGACCTACGAGCAGTACTTC. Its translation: CSASLSGKGTYEQYF.

CDR3 residues: CAWSVRDRMNTEAFF. The DNA for the CDR3 is TGTGCCTGGAGTGTCCGGGACAGGATGAACACTGAAGCTTTCTTT. This chain joins TRBV30 and TRBJ1-1; 8 bases match TRBD1. V was pared by 0 bases and J by 0 bases, with 3 bases of the junction left unmatched. Looked up from germline, CDR1 is GTSNPN and CDR2 is SVGIG (reference sequence). There are 15 residues in the CDR3.

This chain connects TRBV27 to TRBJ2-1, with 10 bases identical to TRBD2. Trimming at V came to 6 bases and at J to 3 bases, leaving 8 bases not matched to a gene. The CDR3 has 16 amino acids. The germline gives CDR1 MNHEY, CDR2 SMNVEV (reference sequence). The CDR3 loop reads CASRLAGGSGYNEQFF. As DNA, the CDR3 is TGTGCCAGCAGGTTAGCGGGAGGATCTGGCTACAATGAGCAGTTCTTC.

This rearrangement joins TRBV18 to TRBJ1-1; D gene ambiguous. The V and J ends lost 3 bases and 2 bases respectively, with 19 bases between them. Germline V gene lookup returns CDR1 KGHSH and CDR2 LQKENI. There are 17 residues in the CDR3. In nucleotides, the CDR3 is TGTGCCAGCTCACCTAACCCCCTCTCCGCTCTAAACACTGAAGCTTTCTTT. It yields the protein CASSPNPLSALNTEAFF.

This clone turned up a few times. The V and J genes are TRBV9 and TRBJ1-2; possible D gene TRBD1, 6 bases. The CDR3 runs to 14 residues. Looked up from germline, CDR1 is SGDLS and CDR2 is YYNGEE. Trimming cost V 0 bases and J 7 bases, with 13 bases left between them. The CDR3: CASSVVVGAGGYTF. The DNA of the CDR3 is TGTGCCAGCAGCGTAGTCGTGGGGGCCGGTGGCTACACCTTC.

The CDR3 loop is CASSLVAGGTTDTQYF. CDR3 nucleotides: TGTGCCAGCAGCTTAGTAGCGGGGGGGACCACAGATACGCAGTATTTT. This chain joins TRBV11-3 and TRBJ2-3, with 11 positions matching TRBD2. There are 16 residues in the CDR3. The germline gives CDR1 SGHNT, CDR2 YENEEA. The trim removed 1 base at V and 2 bases at J, leaving 2 bases unmatched.

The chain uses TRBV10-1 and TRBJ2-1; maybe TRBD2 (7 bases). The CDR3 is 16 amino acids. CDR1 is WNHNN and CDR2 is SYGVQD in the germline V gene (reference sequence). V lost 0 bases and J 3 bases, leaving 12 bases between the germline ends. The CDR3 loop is CASSESGGGSYNEQFF. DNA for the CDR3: TGCGCCAGCAGTGAGTCGGGGGGCGGGAGCTACAATGAGCAGTTCTTC.